Below are 27 T cell receptor beta chains sequenced from a single sample in a study of shared clonotypes between healthy human individuals. Repertoires were generated with immunoSEQ multiplex PCR, while TCRdb's copy carries only in-frame clones and drops some. The sample holds fewer than 1.4 million clones, 75% to 85% seen once. Material: memory CD4+ T cells from PBMCs. Subset described: CD45RA-negative fraction. These TCRs come from a man between 18 and 35 years old in good health. Some clones in this sample may be carry-over from other donors' samples.

In its sample, this clone was seen many times. In the same sample, other DNA sequences code for this CDR3. The chain is built from TRBV20-1 and TRBJ2-3; D remains ambiguous. The CDR3 runs 11 residues. The V end lost 1 base, the J end lost 5 bases, and 4 bases lay between the germline ends. Per germline, CDR1 DFQATT and CDR2 SNEGSKA (reference sequence). CDR3 sequence (DNA): TGCAGTGCTAGAGCAGGAGATACGCAGTATTTT. It is translated as CSARAGDTQYF.

The rearrangement links TRBV5-1 to TRBJ2-1; 12 bases are shared with TRBD2. The V gene end was trimmed by 4 bases and the J gene end by 6 bases; junction bases not matched to a gene: 5. This CDR3 comprises 15 residues. Germline CDR1 and CDR2: SGHRS and YFSETQ. The CDR3 nucleotides are TGCGCCAGCAGCCCTACTAGCGGGAGGCTCAATGAGCAGTTCTTC. Protein: CASSPTSGRLNEQFF. Variable domain in full (rest from reference TRBV5-1 and TRBJ2-1): KAGVTQTPRYLIKTRGQQVTLSCSPISGHRSVSWYQQTPGQGLQFLFEYFSETQRNKGNFPGRFSGRQFSNSRSEMNVSTLELGDSALYLCASSPTSGRLNEQFFGPGTRLTVL.

The chain carries TRBV30 and TRBJ2-7, with a tentative D call TRBD1 (8 bases). In germline, CDR1 is GTSNPN, CDR2 SVGIG (reference sequence). V was clipped by 2 bases and J by 6 bases, with 20 bases between them. The CDR3 runs to 15 residues. The DNA of the CDR3 is TGTGCCTGGAGTCTAGCGGACAGGGATGTGTCCGAGCAGTACTTC. Translating it yields CAWSLADRDVSEQYF.

The J gene is TRBJ2-1, the V gene TRBV5-1; TRBD1 is a possible D gene (6 bases). CDR1 is SGHRS and CDR2 is YFSETQ in the germline V gene. The CDR3 consists of 12 residues. The germline V and J ends were trimmed by 4 bases and 7 bases, with 9 bases remaining between them. The CDR3 nucleotides read TGCGCCAGCAGCGGGGGCGGAAATGAGCAGTTCTTC. It specifies CASSGGGNEQFF.

This clone was picked up a small number of times. The sample holds other DNA sequences that translate to the same CDR3. The V and J genes are TRBV15 and TRBJ2-3, with D unresolved. The germline gives CDR1 LNHNV, CDR2 YYDKDF (reference sequence). The germline V and J ends were trimmed by 0 bases and 3 bases, with 1 base remaining between them. This CDR3 is built from 12 residues. The CDR3 loop reads CATSRETDTQYF. In DNA form, the CDR3 reads TGTGCCACCAGCAGAGAGACAGATACGCAGTATTTT.

DNA of the CDR3: TGCGCCAGCCACAGGGGGGAGGGCACTGAAGCTTTCTTT. Translated, it gives CASHRGEGTEAFF. This chain connects TRBV4-1 to TRBJ1-1; 8 bases are a match to TRBD1. J was trimmed by 4 bases and V by 8 bases; bases with no gene match: 6. Germline CDR1 is MGHRA and CDR2 is YSYEKL. The CDR3 is made up of 13 amino acids.

This clone was picked up one time. The genes are TRBV28 and TRBJ2-7; 7 bases are a match to TRBD1. The CDR3 runs 15 residues. Losses at the gene ends were 6 bases for V and 2 bases for J; bases not matched to a gene: 10. The germline gives CDR1 MDHEN, CDR2 SYDVKM. This CDR3 is CASSRAGGPAYEQYF. CDR3 in DNA: TGTGCCAGCAGCCGGGCAGGGGGACCGGCCTACGAGCAGTACTTC.

The chain couples TRBV7-8 to TRBJ2-7; tentatively, D is TRBD1 (5 bases). This CDR3 is 14 amino acids long. V dropped 5 bases and J dropped 6 bases, with 17 bases sitting between them. CDR1 and CDR2 (germline): SGHVS, FQNEAQ. CDR3 sequence (DNA): TGTGCCAGCAGCCAAGACCTAACAGGTATCGAGCAGTACTTC. Its protein product is CASSQDLTGIEQYF. Full variable domain (remainder filled in from reference TRBV7-8 and TRBJ2-7): GAGVSQSPRYKVAKRGQDVALRCDPISGHVSLFWYQQALGQGPEFLTYFQNEAQLDKSGLPSDRFFAERPEGSVSTLKIQRTQQEDSAVYLCASSQDLTGIEQYFGPGTRLTVT.

The rearrangement links TRBV11-1 to TRBJ2-5; D might be TRBD2 (7 bases). CDR1 is SGHAT, CDR2 FQDESV, per germline (reference sequence). The V end was cut by 5 bases, the J end by 1 base, with 20 bases between. This CDR3 spans 17 amino acids. As DNA, the CDR3 is TGTGCCAGCAGCCAAGGGGGTAGGGAGGGGCTCCAAGAGACCCAGTACTTC. It yields the protein CASSQGGREGLQETQYF. The full variable domain, in which reference TRBV11-1 and TRBJ2-5 provide the parts outside the CDR3, is EAEVAQSPRYKITEKSQAVAFWCDPISGHATLYWYRQILGQGPELLVQFQDESVVDDSQLPKDRFSAERLKGVDSTLKIQPAELGDSAMYLCASSQGGREGLQETQYFGPGTRLLVL.

Turning to this clone: This CDR3 is also generated by other DNA sequences in the sample. J is TRBJ2-3 and V is TRBV7-9; D not resolved. Germline assignment: CDR1 SEHNR and CDR2 FQNEAQ (reference sequence). The CDR3 has 14 residues. The V gene lost 2 bases and the J gene lost 1 base, with 7 bases spanning the gap. CDR3 in DNA: TGTGCCAGCAGCTTATCTGGGGGCACAGATACGCAGTATTTT. This sequence encodes CASSLSGGTDTQYF.

The V and J genes are TRBV7-3 and TRBJ2-1; weak D call: TRBD1 (6 bases). This CDR3 is built from 15 residues. CDR1 and CDR2 from the germline V gene are SGHTA and FQGTGA. The V and J ends lost 4 bases and 2 bases respectively, with 12 bases between them. Written as DNA, the CDR3 is TGTGCCAGCAGCTCCACAGGGAGTACCTACAATGAGCAGTTCTTC. The encoded protein is CASSSTGSTYNEQFF.

The gene calls are TRBV7-8 and TRBJ1-5; a weak D match, TRBD1 (6 bases). The V and J ends lost 2 bases and 3 bases respectively, with 14 bases between them. The CDR3 covers 16 residues. CDR1 is SGHVS and CDR2 is FQNEAQ in the germline V gene. The CDR3 sequence is CASSLRWRQDNQPQHF. For the CDR3, the DNA is TGTGCCAGCAGCTTAAGATGGCGACAGGACAATCAGCCCCAGCATTTT.

This clone came up once. V gene TRBV29-1 combines with J gene TRBJ2-3, with D tentatively TRBD1 or TRBD2 (5 bases each). CDR1 and CDR2 from the germline V gene are SQVTM and ANQGSEA. The CDR3 has 16 amino acids. Deletions cut 6 bases from V and 1 base from J, with 20 bases between. In DNA form, the CDR3 reads TGCAGCGTCGAGGGGTCATACAGCGCCGGCACAGATACGCAGTATTTT. Amino acids: CSVEGSYSAGTDTQYF.

The chain uses TRBV4-1 and TRBJ2-7; D uncertain. Trimming took off 0 bases at V and 3 bases at J, with 9 bases between the two ends. The CDR3 is made up of 14 amino acids. CDR1 is MGHRA and CDR2 is YSYEKL in the germline V gene. The CDR3 spells CASSQDERFYEQYF. For the CDR3, the DNA is TGCGCCAGCAGCCAAGATGAACGGTTCTACGAGCAGTACTTC.

The rearrangement uses TRBV19 and TRBJ2-1; 16 bases match TRBD2. Germline CDR1 and CDR2: LNHDA and SQIVND (reference sequence). The CDR3 loop spans 17 amino acids. J lost 3 bases, V lost 5 bases, and 4 bases had no gene match. In DNA, the CDR3 is TGTGCCAGTAGTGGGACTAGCGGGAGGGCCGGCTACAATGAGCAGTTCTTC. Its translation: CASSGTSGRAGYNEQFF.

This clone showed up many times. The V gene is TRBV4-2, the J gene TRBJ2-1; TRBD2 matches at 7 bases. The germline CDR1 and CDR2 sequences are LGHNA and YNFKEQ. With V trimmed by 0 bases and J by 5 bases, 7 bases remained unmatched. The CDR3 extends over 16 amino acids. The CDR3 here is CASSQEAQRGHNEQFF. CDR3 sequence (DNA): TGTGCCAGCAGCCAAGAGGCCCAGCGGGGTCACAATGAGCAGTTCTTC.

The V gene is TRBV6-6, the J gene TRBJ2-1, with 10 bases aligning to TRBD2. Germline CDR1 is MNHNY and CDR2 is SVGAGI (reference sequence). Trimming cost V 6 bases and J 7 bases; bases outside gene matches: 9. This CDR3 comprises 15 residues. CDR3 residues: CASRAGLAGVNEQFF. The CDR3 region has the DNA TGTGCCAGCAGGGCCGGTCTAGCGGGAGTAAATGAGCAGTTCTTC.

This sequence joins TRBV18 and TRBJ1-1; TRBD1 might be the D (6 bases). The germline V gene has CDR1 KGHSH and CDR2 LQKENI. Trimming took 3 bases from V and 7 from J, leaving 15 bases between them. CDR3 size: 14 residues. The CDR3: CASSPTTGLREAFF. Written as DNA, the CDR3 is TGTGCCAGCTCACCCACTACAGGGCTTCGTGAAGCTTTCTTT.

With regard to this clone: A much bigger clone sits one base away, suggesting this may be a read error. V usage is TRBV9 and J usage is TRBJ1-2; D is unclear. Germline V gene sequence: CDR1 SGDLS, CDR2 YYNGEE. The CDR3 consists of 12 residues. V was clipped by 4 bases and J by 7 bases, with 11 bases between them. The CDR3 loop is CASSTSVSGYTF. For the CDR3, the DNA is TGTGCCAGCAGCACGAGCGTTAGTGGCTACACCTTC.

This chain joins TRBV11-2 and TRBJ2-2; D is possibly TRBD2 (7 bases). V lost 5 bases and J lost 2, with 15 bases in between. There are 16 residues in the CDR3. The germline gives CDR1 SGHAT, CDR2 FQNNGV. CDR3 in DNA: TGTGCCAGCAGCCACATCCCGGGGGGCAACACCGGGGAGCTGTTTTTT. Its protein product is CASSHIPGGNTGELFF. Full variable domain (rest looked up from reference TRBV11-2 and TRBJ2-2): EAGVAQSPRYKIIEKRQSVAFWCNPISGHATLYWYQQILGQGPKLLIQFQNNGVVDDSQLPKDRFSAERLKGVDSTLKIQPAKLEDSAVYLCASSHIPGGNTGELFFGEGSRLTVL.

The chain couples TRBV6-1 to TRBJ1-2; 10 bases line up with TRBD1. CDR1 MNHNS and CDR2 SASEGT come from the germline V gene. The CDR3 extends over 12 amino acids. V lost 6 bases to trimming and J lost 8 bases; unmatched junction nucleotides: 3. The chain's CDR3 is CASRTGGNGYTF. Here the CDR3 DNA reads TGTGCCAGCAGGACAGGGGGCAACGGCTACACCTTC.

On this clone itself: Other DNA sequences within the sample encode an identical CDR3. The genes are TRBV25-1 and TRBJ1-2; D uncertain. The CDR3 length is 13 residues. V dropped 6 bases and J dropped 0 bases, with 8 bases sitting between them. The germline V gene encodes CDR1 MGHDK and CDR2 SYGVNS. The chain's CDR3 is CASRHPANYGYTF. The DNA for the CDR3 is TGTGCCAGCAGGCACCCAGCTAACTATGGCTACACCTTC.

The chain couples TRBV27 to TRBJ2-7; no reliable D call. Trimming cost V 4 bases and J 0 bases, with 10 bases left between them. CDR1 and CDR2 from the germline V gene are MNHEY and SMNVEV (reference sequence). The length of the CDR3 is 14 residues. CDR3 protein: CASSSGRISYEQYF. The CDR3 coding sequence is TGTGCCAGCAGTTCGGGCAGGATCTCCTACGAGCAGTACTTC.

This clone was seen only a few times. This same CDR3 is encoded by further DNA sequences in the sample. J is TRBJ1-3 and V is TRBV11-2; D uncertain. The germline V and J ends were trimmed by 1 base and 1 base, with 5 bases remaining between them. From germline, CDR1 is SGHAT and CDR2 FQNNGV. The CDR3 totals 14 residues. This chain's CDR3 is CASSLGRSGNTIYF. Written as DNA, the CDR3 is TGTGCCAGCAGCTTAGGGAGATCTGGAAACACCATATATTTT.

This chain uses TRBV9 with TRBJ2-5; tentatively, D is TRBD1 or TRBD2 (5 bases each). The germline CDR1 and CDR2 sequences are SGDLS and YYNGEE. Trimming took 4 bases from V and 5 from J, leaving 15 bases between them. The CDR3 has 14 residues. In DNA form, the CDR3 reads TGTGCCAGCAGCCTCGGGACCGGCGGGGAGACCCAGTACTTC. This translates into CASSLGTGGETQYF.

The CDR3 loop is CASSIFISGANVLTF. In DNA form, the CDR3 reads TGTGCCAGTAGTATATTTATATCTGGGGCCAACGTCCTGACTTTC. This chain uses TRBV19 with TRBJ2-6, with unresolved D. V lost 2 bases to trimming and J lost 1 base, with 6 bases between them. The V gene's germline CDR1 is LNHDA and CDR2 SQIVND (reference sequence). The CDR3 is made up of 15 amino acids.

This sequence joins TRBV6-5 and TRBJ2-7; 11 bases match TRBD2. The CDR3 is 15 residues long. Per germline, CDR1 MNHEY and CDR2 SVGAGI. Losses at the gene ends were 5 bases for V and 0 bases for J; bases not matched to a gene: 3. The CDR3 nucleotides are TGTGCCAGCAGTCGTAGCGGGAGGGACTCCTACGAGCAGTACTTC. Its protein product is CASSRSGRDSYEQYF.